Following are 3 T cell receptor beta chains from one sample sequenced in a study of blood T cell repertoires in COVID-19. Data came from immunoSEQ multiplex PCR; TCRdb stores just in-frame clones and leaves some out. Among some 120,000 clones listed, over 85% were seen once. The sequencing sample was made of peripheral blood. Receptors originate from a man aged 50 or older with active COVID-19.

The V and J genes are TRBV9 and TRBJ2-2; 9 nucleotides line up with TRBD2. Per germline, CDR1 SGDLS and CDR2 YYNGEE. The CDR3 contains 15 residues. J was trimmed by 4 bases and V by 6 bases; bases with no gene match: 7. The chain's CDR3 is CASTYSGRFTGELFF. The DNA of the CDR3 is TGTGCCAGCACCTATAGCGGGAGATTCACCGGGGAGCTGTTTTTT.

The CDR3 here is CASSLLGQPRGAGELFF. The CDR3 DNA reads TGTGCCAGCAGCTTATTAGGACAGCCCAGAGGTGCCGGGGAGCTGTTTTTT. The V call is TRBV7-8, the J call TRBJ2-2; perhaps TRBD1 as D (6 bases). V was pared by 2 bases and J by 6 bases, with 19 bases between. The CDR3 sequence is 17 residues long. Germline V lookup: CDR1 SGHVS, CDR2 FQNEAQ.

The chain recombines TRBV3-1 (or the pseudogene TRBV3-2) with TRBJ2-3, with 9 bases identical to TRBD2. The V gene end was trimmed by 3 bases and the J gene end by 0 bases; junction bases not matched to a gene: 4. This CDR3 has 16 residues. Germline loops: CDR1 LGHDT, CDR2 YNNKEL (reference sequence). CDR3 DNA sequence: TGTGCCAGCAGCCAGGGTAGCGGGAGTAGCACAGATACGCAGTATTTT. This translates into CASSQGSGSSTDTQYF.